Following are 24 T cell receptor beta chains from one sample sequenced in a study of T-cell reconstitution after alpha-beta-depleted transplantation in children listed by TCRdb under 2016. The treatment or condition label for this specimen denotes: allogeneic hematopoietic cell transplantation with graft depleted of TCRalphabeta T cells and CD19 B cells. To prepare the library, PCR was applied. This sample was sequenced with an Illumina HiSeq 2500. To normalize quantification of the TCRbeta repertoire, the TCR libraries were built with molecular barcoding that relied on unique molecular identifiers. TCRdb redid the processing of the public reads, applying fastp at Q25 and MiXCR, and retained in-frame beta chains. Every CDR3 protein is listed once, alongside the most common genes and DNA of its rows. This sample gives about 300,000 distinct CDR3 sequences in total; over 9% of them show up just once. Of the sample, 7.5% falls within the top ten clones.

The specimen comprised PBMCs, sampled before TCRalphabeta/CD19-depleted stem cell transplant. These receptors were collected from a boy under three years old with acute myeloid leukemia, due to receive a stem cell transplant.

This clonotype was observed many times. The chain couples TRBV28 to TRBJ1-5; D remains unclear. Germline V gives CDR1 MDHEN, CDR2 SYDVKM. V was trimmed by 3 bases and J by 3 bases, leaving 15 bases between them. The CDR3 has 16 residues. The CDR3 region has the DNA TGTGCCAGCAGTTTCTCTAGGGTAGGAAACAATCAGCCCCAGCATTTT. It encodes CASSFSRVGNNQPQHF.

In regard to this clonotype: A much larger clone differs from this one at a single base, so this may be a read error. The V call is TRBV24-1, the J call TRBJ2-1; tentative D call: TRBD2 (6 bases). This CDR3 region has 18 residues. The V end was cut by 1 base, the J end by 6 bases, with 21 bases between. Germline CDR1 is KGHDR and CDR2 is SFDVKD. The chain's CDR3 is CATSDFSSRRAGGNEQFF. For the CDR3, the DNA is TGTGCCACCAGTGATTTTTCTAGCAGGAGGGCCGGGGGCAATGAGCAGTTCTTC.

This clonotype has only a few counts. The chain has TRBV20-1 and TRBJ1-2; D gene unclear. CDR1 is DFQATT, CDR2 SNEGSKA, per germline (reference sequence). CDR3 length: 14 residues. Trimming took 3 bases from V and 3 from J, leaving 14 bases between them. The DNA of the CDR3 is TGCAGTGCTAGCATCTTCGGGATTTACTATGGCTACACCTTC. It yields the protein CSASIFGIYYGYTF.

Many counts were recorded for this clonotype. This rearrangement joins TRBV24-1 to TRBJ2-1; a weak D match, TRBD1 (5 bases). This CDR3 spans 17 amino acids. The V gene's germline CDR1 is KGHDR and CDR2 SFDVKD. The V and J ends lost 5 bases and 0 bases respectively, with 16 bases between them. Here the CDR3 reads CATSALKGPSSYNEQFF. The CDR3, as DNA: TGTGCCACCAGTGCCTTAAAGGGGCCTAGCTCCTACAATGAGCAGTTCTTC.

This clonotype was found a few times. J is TRBJ1-1 and V is TRBV12-3 or TRBV12-4; D is uncertain. The length of the CDR3 is 13 residues. V dropped 3 bases and J dropped 6 bases, with 11 bases sitting between them. The CDR3 bases are TGTGCCAGCAGTTTGCGGGTCGTCCCTGAAGCTTTCTTT. This encodes CASSLRVVPEAFF.

This chain uses TRBV5-1 with TRBJ2-3; D gene uncertain. CDR3 size: 17 residues. V lost 4 bases, J lost 0 bases, and 18 bases lay in between. The germline gives CDR1 SGHRS, CDR2 YFSETQ. CDR3 in DNA: TGCGCCAGCAGCATTAACCCACCGGGCCCTAGCACAGATACGCAGTATTTT. Translated, it gives CASSINPPGPSTDTQYF.

This clonotype was seen at least ten times. The rearrangement joins TRBV5-1 to TRBJ2-1; 9 bases are a match to TRBD2. Germline V gene sequence: CDR1 SGHRS, CDR2 YFSETQ. The CDR3 spans 15 residues. Trimming at V came to 1 base and at J to 7 bases, leaving 6 bases not matched to a gene. CDR3 in amino acids: CASSLLAGEGNEQFF. The CDR3 DNA reads as TGCGCCAGCAGCTTGTTAGCGGGAGAGGGAAATGAGCAGTTCTTC.

As for this clonotype: Germline and junction disagree at one end, which may indicate a read error. The chain combines TRBV20-1 with TRBJ2-3; 11 bases map to TRBD2. The CDR3 is 19 amino acids. Germline V lookup: CDR1 DFQATT, CDR2 SNEGSKA (reference sequence). Here the CDR3 reads CSARDPASGRPPFTDTHYF. For the CDR3, the DNA is TGCAGTGCTAGAGATCCGGCTAGCGGGAGGCCGCCTTTCACAGATACGCATTATTTT.

In this sample, this clonotype turned up many times. J is TRBJ2-7 and V is TRBV7-9, with D unresolved. Trimming left V 1 base short and J 5 bases short, with 9 bases between. Germline CDR1 is SEHNR and CDR2 is FQNEAQ (reference sequence). This CDR3 region has 13 residues. DNA of the CDR3: TGTGCCAGCAGCTTAGTCCCTCGCGACGAGCAGTACTTC. It specifies CASSLVPRDEQYF.

The gene calls are TRBV7-9 and TRBJ1-1; 9 bases agree with TRBD1. This CDR3 region has 14 residues. CDR1 is SEHNR and CDR2 is FQNEAQ in the germline V gene (reference sequence). V trimming: 5 bases; J trimming: 10 bases; junction bases outside the gene matches: 11. The CDR3 bases are TGTGCCAGCAGCCCACCCCGGACAGGGGAGGGAGCTTTCTTT. Protein sequence: CASSPPRTGEGAFF.

There are many counts of this clonotype. V usage is TRBV6-5 and J usage is TRBJ1-4, with D uncertain. This CDR3 has 15 amino acids. Germline V gene sequence: CDR1 MNHEY, CDR2 SVGAGI. Trimming pared 4 bases from V and 2 bases from J, leaving 11 bases between. The CDR3 sequence: CASSSRLSTNEKLFF. The CDR3 DNA reads as TGTGCCAGCAGTTCAAGGTTGTCTACTAATGAAAAACTGTTTTTT.

The chain couples TRBV11-3 to TRBJ2-1; D might be TRBD2 (5 bases). CDR3 length equals 15 residues. Germline CDR1 is SGHNT and CDR2 is YENEEA. Trimming left V 3 bases short and J 4 bases short, with 13 bases between. CDR3 nucleotides: TGTGCCAGCAGCTTCTTGGACTCCTCTTACAATGAGCAGTTCTTC. This sequence encodes CASSFLDSSYNEQFF.

This clonotype was observed many times. The chain carries TRBV20-1 and TRBJ2-5; D gene unclear. V was cut by 6 bases and J by 7 bases, with 15 bases left in between. CDR1 is DFQATT and CDR2 is SNEGSKA in the germline V gene (reference sequence). The CDR3 contains 12 residues. The chain's CDR3 is CSATSSGRTQYF. For the CDR3, the DNA is TGCAGTGCGACCTCCAGTGGTAGGACCCAGTACTTC.

This clonotype was observed at least ten times. The chain is built from TRBV7-9 and TRBJ2-5; D call uncertain. Germline-derived CDR1 and CDR2 are SEHNR and FQNEAQ (reference sequence). V was trimmed by 0 bases and J by 1 base, leaving 9 bases between them. CDR3 length equals 15 residues. The CDR3 DNA sequence: TGTGCCAGCAGCTTAGCCGGGTTCCTCCAAGAGACCCAGTACTTC. The encoded protein is CASSLAGFLQETQYF.

There are many counts of this clonotype. V and J are TRBV11-2 and TRBJ1-2; TRBD1 aligns across 7 bases. CDR1 and CDR2 from the germline V gene are SGHAT and FQNNGV. There are 14 residues in the CDR3. V was pared by 5 bases and J by 4 bases, with 7 bases of the junction left unmatched. This CDR3 is CASSTEQGSYGYTF. The CDR3, as DNA: TGTGCCAGCAGCACCGAACAGGGGAGCTATGGCTACACCTTC.

This rearrangement joins TRBV20-1 to TRBJ1-1; D unclear. CDR3 length: 14 residues. Trimming took 5 bases from V and 2 from J, leaving 15 bases between them. From germline, CDR1 is DFQATT and CDR2 SNEGSKA (reference sequence). CDR3 region: CSASAKHVNTEAFF. CDR3 in DNA: TGCAGTGCTTCTGCCAAACACGTTAACACTGAAGCTTTCTTT.

This clonotype was found many times. The V call is TRBV11-2, the J call TRBJ2-1; D may correspond to TRBD1 or TRBD2 (5 bases each). The CDR3 is made up of 16 amino acids. V was pared by 2 bases and J by 6 bases, with 17 bases between. Germline-derived CDR1 and CDR2 are SGHAT and FQNNGV. This chain's CDR3 is CASSLFPGSRGNEQFF. The CDR3 bases are TGTGCCAGCAGCTTATTCCCAGGGAGTCGGGGCAATGAGCAGTTCTTC.

The genes are TRBV21-1 and TRBJ2-7; TRBD2 reflects the table's D call only, with no check against the DNA. TRBV21-1 is a listed pseudogene. The CDR3 contains 13 residues. CDR3 sequence reads: CASGPSTSYEQYF. The CDR3, as DNA: TGTGCCAGCGGGCCCAGTACCTCCTACGAGCAGTACTTC.

In this sample, this clonotype turned up many times. The genes are TRBV7-2 and TRBJ2-3, with 16 bases fitting TRBD2. With 5 bases clipped from V and 5 bases from J, the junction kept 16 bases outside the gene matches. Germline-derived CDR1 and CDR2 are SGHTA and FQGNSA. There are 20 residues in the CDR3. Here the CDR3 reads CASSITGTSGGAGIRDTQYF. The CDR3 DNA is TGTGCCAGCAGCATTACCGGGACTAGCGGGGGGGCCGGAATCAGAGATACGCAGTATTTT.

This chain joins TRBV30 and TRBJ2-7, with D possibly being TRBD2 (5 bases). The CDR3 has 14 residues. CDR1 and CDR2 from the germline V gene are GTSNPN and SVGIG (reference sequence). The V and J ends lost 4 bases and 4 bases respectively, with 17 bases between them. As DNA, the CDR3 is TGTGCCTGGACCCAACAGAGGGATAAGTACGAGCAGTACTTC. Translating gives CAWTQQRDKYEQYF.

In the case of this clonotype: The DNA is omitted, as the CDR3 cannot be located on it reliably, and the CDR3 follows TCRdb's listing. The rearrangement links TRBV24-1 to TRBJ2-2; the table's TRBD1 call for D was not verified on the DNA. CDR1 and CDR2 from the germline V gene are KGHDR and SFDVKD. Ends included, the CDR3 has 15 residues. The CDR3 here is CATSGRPRTPGSCFF.

This clonotype has at least ten counts. In DNA form, the CDR3 reads TGTGCCAGCAGCTTTAACACAGGGGCTTCAGAGACCCAGTACTTC. Its protein is CASSFNTGASETQYF. V is TRBV7-2 and J is TRBJ2-5, with 7 bases identical to TRBD1. Germline loops: CDR1 SGHTA, CDR2 FQGNSA. CDR3 size: 15 residues. Trimming removed 3 bases from V and 4 bases from J; junction bases left unmatched: 8.

J is TRBJ1-4 and V is TRBV6-1, with 8 bases matching TRBD1. This CDR3 is 18 amino acids long. Germline CDR1 MNHNS, CDR2 SASEGT. J gave up 0 bases and V 4 bases, and 10 bases lay outside the gene matches. In DNA, the CDR3 is TGTGCCAGCAGTGTTGAATTGACAGGGGCCGCAACTAATGAAAAACTGTTTTTT. As protein: CASSVELTGAATNEKLFF.

This clonotype occurred many times. The J gene is TRBJ2-7, the V gene TRBV7-2; TRBD2 matches at 9 bases. J gave up 4 bases and V 5 bases, and 3 bases lay outside the gene matches. The CDR3 totals 13 residues. Germline lookup yields CDR1 SGHTA and CDR2 FQGNSA. The CDR3 protein is CASSPTSGYEQYF. CDR3 DNA sequence: TGTGCCAGCAGCCCGACTAGCGGATACGAGCAGTACTTC.